This T cell receptor beta chain is drawn from a study of CD8+CD57+ T cells in acquired aplastic anemia. About the research overall: The average for DNA from sorted CD4+ and CD8+ cells was approximately 3.2 ug. Study conclusions and caveats: Researchers report that twenty-nine CD8+ CDR3 sequences appeared in both patients and controls.

An expansion of CD8+CD57+ cells by flow cytometry had been shown in patients chosen for sequencing. At blood sampling, none of the patients had yet received therapy. The use of genomic DNA as template underpinned the TCR beta VDJ and CDR3 profiling. MiXCR, applied by TCRdb to the reads, yields one record per CDR3 protein. Of about 260,000 distinct CDR3 sequences in the sample, roughly 82% are singletons; the top ten hold 40% to 50%. The germline V gene encodes CDR1 SGHTA and CDR2 FQGNSA. V lost 5 bases and J lost 7; bases outside the gene matches: 5. This CDR3 has 13 residues. At least ten counts were recorded for this clonotype. Antigen: not known.

This chain links TRBV7-2 with TRBJ1-5; TRBD1 matches at 7 bases. Sequencing input: sorted CD4+, CD8+, or CD8+CD57+ T cells (not recorded which) from PBMCs. This sequence originates from a human donor with aplastic anemia. The DNA of the CDR3 is TGTGCCAGCAGCGGGACAGTATCACAGCCCCAGCATTTT. It is translated as CASSGTVSQPQHF.